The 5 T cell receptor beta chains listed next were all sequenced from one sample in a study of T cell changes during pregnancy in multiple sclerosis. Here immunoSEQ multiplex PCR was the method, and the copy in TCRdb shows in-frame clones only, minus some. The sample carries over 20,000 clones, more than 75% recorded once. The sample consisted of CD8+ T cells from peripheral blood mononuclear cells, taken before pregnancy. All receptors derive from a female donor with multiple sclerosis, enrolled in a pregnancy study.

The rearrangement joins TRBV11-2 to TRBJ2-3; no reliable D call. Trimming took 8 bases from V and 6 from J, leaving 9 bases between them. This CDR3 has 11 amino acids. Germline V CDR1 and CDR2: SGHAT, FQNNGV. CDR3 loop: CASDELDTQYF. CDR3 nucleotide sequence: TGTGCCAGCGATGAGTTGGATACGCAGTATTTT.

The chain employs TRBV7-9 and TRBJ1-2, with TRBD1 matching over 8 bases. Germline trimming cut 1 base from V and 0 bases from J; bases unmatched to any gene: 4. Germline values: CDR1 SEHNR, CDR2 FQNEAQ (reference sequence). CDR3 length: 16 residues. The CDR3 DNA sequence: TGTGCCAGCAGCTTAGTGACAGGGGATACTAACTATGGCTACACCTTC. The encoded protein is CASSLVTGDTNYGYTF.

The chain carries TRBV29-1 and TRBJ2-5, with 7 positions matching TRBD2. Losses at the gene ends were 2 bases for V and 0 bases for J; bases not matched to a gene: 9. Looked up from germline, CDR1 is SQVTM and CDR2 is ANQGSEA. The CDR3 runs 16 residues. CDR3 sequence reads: CSVEFLSGVYQETQYF. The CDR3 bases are TGCAGCGTTGAATTTTTGAGCGGGGTCTACCAAGAGACCCAGTACTTC.

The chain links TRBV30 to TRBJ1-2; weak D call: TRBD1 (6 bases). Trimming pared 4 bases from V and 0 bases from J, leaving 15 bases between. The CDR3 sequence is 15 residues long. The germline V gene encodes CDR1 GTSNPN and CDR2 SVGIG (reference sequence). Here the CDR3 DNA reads TGTGCCTGGACCTCCGGGACAATTACTAACTATGGCTACACCTTC. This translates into CAWTSGTITNYGYTF.

CDR3 sequence reads: CASSQRPGATNEKLFF. Written as DNA, the CDR3 is TGTGCCAGCAGCCAGCGCCCAGGGGCAACTAATGAAAAACTGTTTTTT. The gene calls are TRBV5-6 and TRBJ1-4; the D gene is possibly TRBD1 (6 bases). Trimming stripped 4 bases from V and 0 bases from J, with 13 bases between. Germline assignment: CDR1 SGHDT and CDR2 YYEEEE. This CDR3 comprises 16 residues.